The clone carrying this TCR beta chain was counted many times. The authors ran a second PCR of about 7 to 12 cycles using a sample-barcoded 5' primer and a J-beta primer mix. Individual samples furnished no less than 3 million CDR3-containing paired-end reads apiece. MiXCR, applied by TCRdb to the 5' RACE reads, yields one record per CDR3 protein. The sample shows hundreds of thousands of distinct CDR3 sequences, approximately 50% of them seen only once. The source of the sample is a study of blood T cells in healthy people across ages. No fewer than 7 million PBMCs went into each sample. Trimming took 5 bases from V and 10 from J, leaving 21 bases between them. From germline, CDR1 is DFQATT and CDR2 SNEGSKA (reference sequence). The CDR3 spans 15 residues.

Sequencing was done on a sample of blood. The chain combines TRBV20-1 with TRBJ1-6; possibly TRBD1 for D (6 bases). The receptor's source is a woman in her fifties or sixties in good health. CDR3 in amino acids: CSASPTQGISSPLHF. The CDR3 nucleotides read TGCAGTGCTTCCCCAACTCAGGGGATCAGCTCACCCCTCCACTTT.